The 3 T cell receptor beta chains presented below share a single source sample, sequenced in a study of blood T cells in healthy people across ages. With a J-beta primer mix and a sample-barcoded 5' primer, a second PCR ran roughly 6 to 12 cycles. One entry per CDR3 protein results from TCRdb running MiXCR on the 5' RACE reads. The sample has 870,000 or so distinct CDR3 sequences, around 28% seen once. The sequencing sample was made of blood. The origin of the receptors is a woman older than 75 in good health.

The chain recombines TRBV7-9 with TRBJ2-1; TRBD2 matches at 12 bases. CDR3 length equals 17 residues. CDR1 is SEHNR and CDR2 is FQNEAQ in the germline V gene (reference sequence). V gave up 3 bases and J gave up 0 bases; unmatched junction bases: 3. CDR3 sequence (DNA): TGTGCCAGCAGCTTGGGGGGACTAGCGGGCTCCTACAATGAGCAGTTCTTC. As protein: CASSLGGLAGSYNEQFF.

In its sample, this clonotype was seen a few times. The V call is TRBV7-2, the J call TRBJ2-2; D is uncertain. The V gene's germline CDR1 is SGHTA and CDR2 FQGNSA. Trimming cost V 2 bases and J 4 bases, with 11 bases left between them. CDR3 length equals 15 residues. The CDR3 is CASSLIGASTGELFF. The CDR3 region has the DNA TGTGCCAGCAGCTTAATAGGAGCCAGCACCGGGGAGCTGTTTTTT.

This clonotype was counted at least ten times. V gene TRBV3-1 combines with J gene TRBJ2-4; TRBD1 is a possible D gene (5 bases). CDR1 is LGHDT and CDR2 is YNNKEL in the germline V gene (reference sequence). V was shortened by 0 bases and J by 10 bases, with 16 bases between the two germline ends. The CDR3 loop spans 15 amino acids. CDR3 protein: CASSQDRQTFGIQYF. The CDR3, as DNA: TGTGCCAGCAGCCAAGATCGACAGACTTTTGGGATTCAGTACTTC.